This T cell receptor beta chain was observed in a study of identifying expanded T cells in peripheral blood. Notes on the study in general: Two-week clone count variance significantly increased as total template count grew.

Germline V gives CDR1 SSHAT, CDR2 FNYEAQ (reference sequence). The CDR3 spans 13 residues. With regard to this clone: Its matching antigen is unknown. One end of the junction varies from germline; a read error may be responsible.

Here immunoSEQ multiplex PCR was the method, and the copy in TCRdb shows in-frame clones only, minus some. This sample carries about 81,000 clones, 84% of them seen once, and the ten largest clones take around 20%. Collection occurred without any documented infections or immune events in donors. The J gene is TRBJ2-3, the V gene TRBV7-7; D gene ambiguous. This receptor was identified in a person aged 18 to 75 in good health. The sequenced sample was blood. Here the CDR3 reads CASSLGGSDTQYF. CDR3 coding DNA: TGTGCTAGCAGCTTAGGTGGGTCAGATACGCAGTATTTT.